Given below is one T cell receptor beta chain in context. Its antigen is as yet unknown. MiXCR was run by TCRdb on the reads, yielding one entry per CDR3 protein. In the table there are about 360,000 distinct CDR3 sequences, roughly 34% of which are singletons. V gave up 8 bases and J gave up 2 bases, with 23 bases separating them. This CDR3 comprises 16 residues. Germline values: CDR1 SQVTM, CDR2 ANQGSEA. The data stem from a study of T cell repertoires in cytomegalovirus infection. The chain combines TRBV29-1 with TRBJ2-3; tentatively, D is TRBD1 (6 bases). The source was cultured PBMCs, collected from culture after CMV antigen stimulation. This sequence originates from a human donor in good health (CMV status not recorded). Some clones in this sample may be carry-over from other donors' samples. CDR3 sequence: CSSDGLWGQITDTQYF. CDR3 nucleotides: TGCAGCAGTGATGGCTTATGGGGGCAGATCACAGATACGCAGTATTTT.